This TCR beta chain was captured by sequencing in a study of memory CD4+ T cells and cytomegalovirus serostatus. Study summary: Of the healthy Belgian adults, 9 were CMV seropositive and about two dozen seronegative. Study-wide points: Median bootstrapped AUC for CMV status was about 0.96 originally, around 0.91 US-trained. The CMV-associated TCR signature appears largely within the CD4+ memory repertoire.

For this clone: Its target is not known.

Single viable CD3+CD4+CD8-CD45RO+ cells were sorted as the memory CD4+ T cells. Germline-derived CDR1 and CDR2 are SSHAT and FNYEAQ (reference sequence). Trimming took 5 bases from V and 3 from J, leaving 10 bases between them. The CDR3 is made up of 13 amino acids. As processed by the authors: Out-of-frame sequences were removed, leaving a few million distinct TCRbeta sequences. Data came from immunoSEQ multiplex PCR; TCRdb stores just in-frame clones and leaves some out. That table furnishes V, J and clone size, whereas the DNA furnished D and trimming. The sample has around 50,000 clones, about 73% seen once; the top ten hold 0.94%.

Sequences were obtained from memory CD4+ T cells from blood. V is TRBV7-7 and J is TRBJ1-1; D unclear. The receptor's source is an adult in good health and CMV-seronegative. The CDR3 loop reads CASSPSEHTEAFF. The CDR3 DNA reads as TGTGCCAGCAGCCCTTCCGAGCACACTGAAGCTTTCTTT.